The entry that follows covers one T cell receptor (beta chain) sequence. The sample originates from a study of T-cell memory formation after mild COVID-19. TCRdb passed the 5' RACE reads through MiXCR, listing each CDR3 protein once. Of 560,000 or so distinct CDR3 sequences listed, approximately 15% are singletons. The length of the CDR3 is 16 residues. This TCR was sampled from an adult woman who had mild COVID-19 (a few samples of this study predate the infection). Cell type and time point are not known. Sample: PBMCs or a T cell subset sorted from them (not recorded which). The V gene is TRBV21-1, the J gene TRBJ2-7; the listed D gene, TRBD1, was not tested against the DNA. TRBV21-1 is noted as a pseudogene. CDR3 nucleotides: TGTGCCAGCGGCAATCGACCACAGGAGAAAACCTACGAGCAGTACTTC. As protein: CASGNRPQEKTYEQYF.